A selection of T cell receptor beta chains follows, all from one sample in a study of blood T cell repertoires in COVID-19. Here immunoSEQ multiplex PCR was the method, and the copy in TCRdb shows in-frame clones only, minus some. Among roughly 330,000 clones, around 87% were seen once, and the ten largest hold about 5.4%. Sequenced material: PBMCs or T cells enriched from blood (not recorded which). Source of these receptors: a woman in her 30s who had recovered from COVID-19. The CDR3 runs from the conserved cysteine through the conserved F or W. The order of the fields is V gene, J gene, D gene, clone size, CDR3 protein, CDR3 DNA. The D gene is left open where the match is weak. Clone size is shown for a subset of rows, as once, few, many or a class of expanded clone.

v_gene: TRBV5-1; j_gene: TRBJ1-2; d_gene: .; abundance: .; CDR3aa: CASSLGMRGLGIDGYTF; CDR3nt: TGCGCCAGCAGCTTAGGTATGCGGGGGCTAGGTATTGATGGCTACACCTTC
v_gene: TRBV30; j_gene: TRBJ2-5; d_gene: .; abundance: .; CDR3aa: CAWSVHGLETQYF; CDR3nt: TGTGCCTGGAGTGTACATGGACTTGAGACCCAGTACTTC
v_gene: TRBV7-2; j_gene: TRBJ2-1; d_gene: .; abundance: .; CDR3aa: CASSLGPVVNEQFF; CDR3nt: TGTGCCAGCAGCTTAGGTCCGGTCGTCAATGAGCAGTTCTTC
v_gene: TRBV7-2; j_gene: TRBJ1-5; d_gene: TRBD1; abundance: few; CDR3aa: CASSLGTGGYQPQHF; CDR3nt: TGTGCCAGCAGCTTAGGGACAGGGGGATATCAGCCCCAGCATTTT
v_gene: TRBV5-1; j_gene: TRBJ2-7; d_gene: TRBD1; abundance: .; CDR3aa: CASSLGTGGTDEQYF; CDR3nt: TGCGCCAGCAGCCTCGGGACAGGGGGGACGGACGAGCAGTACTTC
v_gene: TRBV19; j_gene: TRBJ2-4; d_gene: TRBD1; abundance: .; CDR3aa: CASRRGTGGGKNIQYF; CDR3nt: TGTGCCAGCAGGAGGGGGACAGGGGGAGGCAAAAACATTCAGTACTTC
v_gene: TRBV4-3; j_gene: TRBJ1-1; d_gene: .; abundance: .; CDR3aa: CASSQFTGLNTEAFF; CDR3nt: TGCGCCAGCAGCCAATTCACAGGGCTAAACACTGAAGCTTTCTTT
v_gene: TRBV28; j_gene: TRBJ2-7; d_gene: TRBD1; abundance: .; CDR3aa: CASSSVDRGIYEQYF; CDR3nt: TGTGCCAGCAGTTCCGTGGACAGGGGGATTTACGAGCAGTACTTC
v_gene: TRBV7-2; j_gene: TRBJ1-3; d_gene: TRBD1; abundance: few; CDR3aa: CASSSYMSGTADSGNTIYF; CDR3nt: TGTGCCAGCAGCTCATATATGTCCGGGACAGCAGACTCTGGAAACACCATATATTTT
v_gene: TRBV6-6; j_gene: TRBJ2-5; d_gene: .; abundance: .; CDR3aa: CASSYSTRGGETQYF; CDR3nt: TGTGCCAGCAGTTACTCGACTAGGGGGGGGGAGACCCAGTACTTC
v_gene: TRBV19; j_gene: TRBJ2-7; d_gene: .; abundance: .; CDR3aa: CASSTGQLSEQYF; CDR3nt: TGTGCCAGTAGCACCGGACAGTTAAGCGAGCAGTACTTC
v_gene: TRBV12-5; j_gene: TRBJ1-6; d_gene: .; abundance: once; CDR3aa: CASGLDYQGPIF; CDR3nt: TGTGCTAGTGGTTTGGACTACCAGGGCCCTATTTTT
v_gene: TRBV10-3; j_gene: TRBJ2-5; d_gene: TRBD2; abundance: .; CDR3aa: CAIKGAGGKETQYF; CDR3nt: TGTGCCATCAAGGGGGCGGGAGGGAAAGAGACCCAGTACTTC
v_gene: TRBV5-1; j_gene: TRBJ1-2; d_gene: TRBD1; abundance: .; CDR3aa: CASSSALRQGQGNYGYTF; CDR3nt: TGCGCCAGCAGCTCCGCCCTAAGACAGGGACAGGGGAACTATGGCTACACCTTC
v_gene: TRBV27; j_gene: TRBJ2-1; d_gene: TRBD2; abundance: .; CDR3aa: CASSLVGSGVLNEQFF; CDR3nt: TGTGCCAGCAGTTTAGTCGGTAGCGGGGTACTCAATGAGCAGTTCTTC
v_gene: TRBV7-9; j_gene: TRBJ2-7; d_gene: .; abundance: .; CDR3aa: CAVQVPTYEQYF; CDR3nt: TGTGCCGTTCAGGTCCCGACCTACGAGCAGTACTTC
v_gene: TRBV7-9; j_gene: TRBJ2-4; d_gene: .; abundance: .; CDR3aa: CASSFGQNIQYF; CDR3nt: TGTGCCAGCAGCTTTGGCCAAAACATTCAGTACTTC
v_gene: TRBV5-1; j_gene: TRBJ1-1; d_gene: .; abundance: .; CDR3aa: CASRRGMNTEAFF; CDR3nt: TGCGCCAGCAGACGCGGAATGAACACTGAAGCTTTCTTT
v_gene: TRBV7-3; j_gene: TRBJ2-6; d_gene: .; abundance: once; CDR3aa: CASSPSGTTLSGANVLTF; CDR3nt: TGTGCCAGCAGCCCCTCCGGGACAACACTCTCTGGGGCCAACGTCCTGACTTTC
v_gene: TRBV5-1; j_gene: TRBJ2-1; d_gene: TRBD1; abundance: .; CDR3aa: CASSWTGLYNEQFF; CDR3nt: TGCGCCAGCAGCTGGACAGGGCTGTACAATGAGCAGTTCTTC
v_gene: TRBV20-1; j_gene: TRBJ1-1; d_gene: .; abundance: .; CDR3aa: CSASAGTGAFF; CDR3nt: TGCAGTGCTAGTGCGGGTACCGGGGCTTTCTTT
v_gene: TRBV6-5; j_gene: TRBJ1-2; d_gene: .; abundance: .; CDR3aa: CASSYSVNYGYTF; CDR3nt: TGTGCCAGCAGTTACTCCGTTAACTATGGCTATACCTTC
v_gene: TRBV12-5; j_gene: TRBJ2-1; d_gene: .; abundance: .; CDR3aa: CASGSAGINEQFF; CDR3nt: TGTGCTAGTGGGTCGGCGGGGATAAATGAGCAGTTCTTC
v_gene: TRBV2; j_gene: TRBJ1-2; d_gene: TRBD1; abundance: .; CDR3aa: CASTGGQGYGYTF; CDR3nt: TGTGCCAGCACTGGCGGACAGGGGTATGGCTACACCTTC
v_gene: TRBV12-5; j_gene: TRBJ2-2; d_gene: TRBD2; abundance: few; CDR3aa: CASHGGANTGELFF; CDR3nt: TGTGCTAGTCACGGGGGGGCGAACACCGGGGAGCTGTTTTTT
v_gene: TRBV7-9; j_gene: TRBJ1-2; d_gene: .; abundance: .; CDR3aa: CASAGEGGYTF; CDR3nt: TGTGCCAGCGCAGGGGAGGGAGGCTACACCTTC
v_gene: TRBV19; j_gene: TRBJ2-1; d_gene: TRBD2; abundance: .; CDR3aa: CASSSLAGGTEQFF; CDR3nt: TGTGCCAGTAGTAGTCTAGCGGGGGGGACTGAGCAGTTCTTC
v_gene: TRBV12-5; j_gene: TRBJ1-1; d_gene: .; abundance: .; CDR3aa: CASGPTETGNTEAFF; CDR3nt: TGTGCTAGTGGTCCTACCGAAACAGGGAACACTGAAGCTTTCTTT
v_gene: TRBV6-5; j_gene: TRBJ1-6; d_gene: .; abundance: .; CDR3aa: CASSPDRRIFHF; CDR3nt: TGTGCCAGCAGTCCTGACAGGAGGATATTCCACTTT
v_gene: TRBV28; j_gene: TRBJ2-2; d_gene: TRBD1; abundance: .; CDR3aa: CASGQGPPRELFF; CDR3nt: TGTGCCAGTGGACAGGGCCCTCCCCGGGAGCTGTTTTTT
v_gene: TRBV4-1; j_gene: TRBJ1-1; d_gene: .; abundance: .; CDR3aa: CASSQVEYSAGNRNTEAFF; CDR3nt: TGCGCCAGCAGCCAAGTCGAATATTCCGCAGGGAATAGGAACACTGAAGCTTTCTTT
v_gene: TRBV19; j_gene: TRBJ1-4; d_gene: .; abundance: .; CDR3aa: CASSAGRTSWEKLFF; CDR3nt: TGTGCCAGTAGTGCGGGACGGACGTCGTGGGAAAAACTGTTTTTT
v_gene: TRBV7-9; j_gene: TRBJ1-6; d_gene: .; abundance: .; CDR3aa: CASTHPGASPLHF; CDR3nt: TGTGCCAGCACCCACCCCGGTGCTTCACCCCTCCACTTT
v_gene: TRBV19; j_gene: TRBJ1-2; d_gene: .; abundance: .; CDR3aa: CASSNREGGYTF; CDR3nt: TGTGCCAGTAGCAACAGGGAGGGAGGCTACACCTTC
v_gene: TRBV4-3; j_gene: TRBJ1-2; d_gene: .; abundance: .; CDR3aa: CASSQDLYVVGEGDGYTF; CDR3nt: TGCGCCAGCAGCCAAGATCTTTATGTAGTCGGAGAGGGCGATGGCTACACCTTC
v_gene: TRBV9; j_gene: TRBJ1-4; d_gene: .; abundance: .; CDR3aa: CASSTGHGEKLFF; CDR3nt: TGTGCCAGCAGCACTGGACATGGGGAAAAACTGTTTTTT
v_gene: TRBV4-1; j_gene: TRBJ1-2; d_gene: .; abundance: .; CDR3aa: CASSPPGYGYTF; CDR3nt: TGCGCCAGCAGCCCCCCAGGGTATGGCTACACCTTC
v_gene: TRBV28; j_gene: TRBJ1-2; d_gene: .; abundance: .; CDR3aa: CASSGRGRGYTF; CDR3nt: TGTGCCAGCTCCGGGAGGGGCCGTGGCTACACCTTC
v_gene: TRBV9; j_gene: TRBJ1-2; d_gene: .; abundance: .; CDR3aa: CASSPRPRVDGYTF; CDR3nt: TGTGCCAGCAGCCCCCGTCCACGAGTGGATGGCTACACCTTC
v_gene: TRBV7-9; j_gene: TRBJ1-2; d_gene: .; abundance: .; CDR3aa: CASSLARGPAAYGYTF; CDR3nt: TGTGCCAGCAGCTTAGCGCGGGGGCCTGCTGCCTATGGCTACACCTTC
v_gene: TRBV9; j_gene: TRBJ1-1; d_gene: .; abundance: .; CDR3aa: CASSAAGQNTEAFF; CDR3nt: TGTGCCAGCAGCGCAGCGGGACAGAACACTGAAGCTTTCTTT
v_gene: TRBV7-9; j_gene: TRBJ1-6; d_gene: .; abundance: .; CDR3aa: CASSLARQDTPVRAPLHF; CDR3nt: TGTGCCAGCAGCTTAGCTCGCCAGGACACCCCTGTCCGAGCCCCCCTCCACTTT
v_gene: TRBV28; j_gene: TRBJ1-1; d_gene: .; abundance: .; CDR3aa: CASSAYEMNTEAFF; CDR3nt: TGTGCCAGCAGTGCCTACGAAATGAACACTGAAGCTTTCTTT
v_gene: TRBV7-9; j_gene: TRBJ1-2; d_gene: TRBD1; abundance: .; CDR3aa: CASSHESDRAYGYTF; CDR3nt: TGTGCCAGCAGCCACGAATCAGACAGGGCCTATGGCTACACCTTC
v_gene: TRBV11-2; j_gene: TRBJ1-2; d_gene: .; abundance: .; CDR3aa: CASSFGVKGYGYTF; CDR3nt: TGTGCCAGCAGCTTCGGGGTAAAGGGCTATGGCTACACCTTC
v_gene: TRBV4-2; j_gene: TRBJ1-1; d_gene: .; abundance: .; CDR3aa: CASSHRGRGQDYSTLDTEAFF; CDR3nt: TGTGCCAGCAGCCATCGTGGGAGGGGCCAAGACTACTCTACTCTGGACACTGAAGCTTTCTTT
v_gene: TRBV2; j_gene: TRBJ2-7; d_gene: TRBD1; abundance: .; CDR3aa: CASRAGQGRYEQYF; CDR3nt: TGTGCCAGCAGGGCGGGACAGGGAAGATACGAGCAGTACTTC
v_gene: TRBV6-6; j_gene: TRBJ2-1; d_gene: TRBD2; abundance: .; CDR3aa: CASSLPSGGLEQFF; CDR3nt: TGTGCCAGCAGTTTACCTAGCGGGGGCCTCGAGCAGTTCTTC